The rows below give T cell receptor beta chains drawn from one sample of a study of T cell responses to AZD1222 COVID-19 vaccine. The table came from immunoSEQ multiplex PCR; TCRdb's copy has only in-frame clones and leaves some out. The sample has 180,000 or so clones, roughly 92% seen once. Sequences were derived from peripheral blood, sampled on day 0 of AZD1222 vaccination. The receptors stem from an adult in good health. CDR3s include the opening cysteine and the closing phenylalanine or tryptophan. A D gene is named only where the DNA matches it firmly.

TRBJ1-5,TRBV28,-,12,TGTGCCAGCAGTGCGGGGGTACGGCCCCAGCATTTT,CASSAGVRPQHF
TRBJ2-7,TRBV27,TRBD1,17,TGTGCCAGCAGTTTAAGGTGGAGACAGGGGGCCGGGAACGAGCAGTACTTC,CASSLRWRQGAGNEQYF
TRBJ2-1,TRBV11-3,-,11,TGTGCCAGCAGCTCGGACGCTGAGCAGTTCTTC,CASSSDAEQFF
TRBJ2-2,TRBV5-1,TRBD2,13,TGCGCCAGCAGCTTTAGCGGGACCGGGGAGCTGTTTTTT,CASSFSGTGELFF
TRBJ2-2,TRBV13,-,14,TGTGCCAGCAGCGAAAGGAGCAGGACCGGGGAGCTGTTTTTT,CASSERSRTGELFF
TRBJ2-6,TRBV5-4,-,13,TGTGCCAGCAGCCTCACTGGGGCCAACGTCCTGACTTTC,CASSLTGANVLTF
TRBJ1-4,TRBV12-3/TRBV12-4,-,12,TGTGCCAGCAATTCCGGGCGTGAAAAACTGTTTTTT,CASNSGREKLFF
TRBJ2-1,TRBV5-8,TRBD2,15,TGTGCCAGCAGCTCAAGACTAGCCGCGTACAATGAGCAGTTCTTC,CASSSRLAAYNEQFF
TRBJ2-1,TRBV11-3,TRBD2,15,TGTGCCAGCAGCTTAACTAGCGGGAGACATGGTGAGCAGTTCTTC,CASSLTSGRHGEQFF
TRBJ2-1,TRBV7-2,TRBD2,14,TGTGCCAGCAGCTTAATGCTAGCGGACAATGAGCAGTTCTTC,CASSLMLADNEQFF
TRBJ2-3,TRBV11-2,-,14,TGTGCCAGCACGCAGGGACCTAACACAGATACGCAGTATTTT,CASTQGPNTDTQYF
TRBJ2-1,TRBV6-5,TRBD2,15,TGTGCCAGCAGTTACGGACTAGCGAACTACAATGAGCAGTTCTTC,CASSYGLANYNEQFF
TRBJ1-1,TRBV6-5,-,13,TGTGCCAGCAGTTACCGGTCGGCTACTGAAGCTTTCTTT,CASSYRSATEAFF
TRBJ1-5,TRBV19,-,15,TGTGCCAGTAGTATAGGGGCCGATTATTATCAGCCCCAGCATTTT,CASSIGADYYQPQHF
TRBJ1-5,TRBV4-1,-,14,TGCGCCAGCAGCGGGGGTCAGGGTACCCAGCCCCAGCATTTT,CASSGGQGTQPQHF
TRBJ2-7,TRBV28,TRBD2,13,TGTGCCAGCAGCGGGAGGGCCAGGAATGAGCAGTACTTC,CASSGRARNEQYF
TRBJ2-7,TRBV10-3,TRBD1,14,TGTGCCATCAGGGGGGACAGGGGGTCCTACGAGCAGTACTTC,CAIRGDRGSYEQYF
TRBJ1-2,TRBV7-2,TRBD1,14,TGTGCCAGCACTACTACGGACAGGGTACGCGGCTACACCTTC,CASTTTDRVRGYTF
TRBJ2-5,TRBV27,-,15,TGTGCCAGCAGTTTATCCGCTTGGGAAAGAGAGACCCAGTACTTC,CASSLSAWERETQYF
TRBJ1-5,TRBV30,-,14,TGTGCCTGGAGCGACCCCAGCTCCAATCAGCCCCAGCATTTT,CAWSDPSSNQPQHF
TRBJ2-7,TRBV7-3,TRBD2,15,TGTGCCAGCAGCTCATATAGCGGGACCTCCTACGAGCAGTACTTC,CASSSYSGTSYEQYF
TRBJ2-2,TRBV19,-,18,TGTGCCAGTAGTATAGGGAAGAAGTGGATAGGGTCCACCGGGGAGCTGTTTTTT,CASSIGKKWIGSTGELFF